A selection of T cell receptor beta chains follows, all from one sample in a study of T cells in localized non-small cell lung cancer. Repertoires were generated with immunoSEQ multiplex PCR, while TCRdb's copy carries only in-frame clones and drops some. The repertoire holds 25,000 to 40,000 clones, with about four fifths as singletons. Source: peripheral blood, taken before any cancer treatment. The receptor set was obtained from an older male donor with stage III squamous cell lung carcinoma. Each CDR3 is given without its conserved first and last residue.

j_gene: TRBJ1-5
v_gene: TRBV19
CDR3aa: ASIGGSPYSNQPQH

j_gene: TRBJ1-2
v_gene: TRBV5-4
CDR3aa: ASNRDTANYGYT

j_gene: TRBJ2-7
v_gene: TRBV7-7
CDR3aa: ASSPGQGNEQY

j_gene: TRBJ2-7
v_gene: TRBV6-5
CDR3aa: ASSYSGQGLHEQY

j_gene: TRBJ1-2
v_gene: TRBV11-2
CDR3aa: ASSLDPVGRGYT

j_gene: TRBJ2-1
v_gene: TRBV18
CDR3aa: ASSSQVNEQF

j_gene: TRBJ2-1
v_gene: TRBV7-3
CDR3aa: ASSPRLAGVNEQF

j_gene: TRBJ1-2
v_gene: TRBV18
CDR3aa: ASSTTGTDYGYT

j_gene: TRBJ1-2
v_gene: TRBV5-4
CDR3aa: ASSLAGQVGNYGYT

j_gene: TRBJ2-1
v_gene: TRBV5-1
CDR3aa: ASSPGTGYLEQF

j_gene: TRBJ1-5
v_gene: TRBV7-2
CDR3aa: ASSPDPRQPQH